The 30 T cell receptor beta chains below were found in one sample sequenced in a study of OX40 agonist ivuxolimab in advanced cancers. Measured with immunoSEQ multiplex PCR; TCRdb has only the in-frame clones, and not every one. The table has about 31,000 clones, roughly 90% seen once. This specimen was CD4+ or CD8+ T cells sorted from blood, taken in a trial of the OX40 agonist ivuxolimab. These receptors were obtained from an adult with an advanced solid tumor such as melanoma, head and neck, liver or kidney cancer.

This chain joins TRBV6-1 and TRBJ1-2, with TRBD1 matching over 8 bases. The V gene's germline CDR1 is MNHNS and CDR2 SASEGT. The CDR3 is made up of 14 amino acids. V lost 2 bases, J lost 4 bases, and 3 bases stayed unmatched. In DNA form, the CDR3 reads TGTGCCAGCAGTGAACGGACAGGGCCCTATGGCTACACCTTC. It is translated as CASSERTGPYGYTF.

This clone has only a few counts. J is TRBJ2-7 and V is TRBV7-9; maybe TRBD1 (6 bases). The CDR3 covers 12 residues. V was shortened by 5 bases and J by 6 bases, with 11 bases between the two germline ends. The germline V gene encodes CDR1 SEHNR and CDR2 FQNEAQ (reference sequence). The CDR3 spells CASSPQGREQYF. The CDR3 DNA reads TGTGCCAGCAGCCCACAGGGACGCGAGCAGTACTTC.

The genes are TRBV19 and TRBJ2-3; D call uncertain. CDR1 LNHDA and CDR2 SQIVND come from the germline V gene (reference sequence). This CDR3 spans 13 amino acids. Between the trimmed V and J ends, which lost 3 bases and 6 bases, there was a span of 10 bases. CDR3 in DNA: TGTGCCAGTAGTATGCTACCTTCGGATACGCAGTATTTT. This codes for CASSMLPSDTQYF.

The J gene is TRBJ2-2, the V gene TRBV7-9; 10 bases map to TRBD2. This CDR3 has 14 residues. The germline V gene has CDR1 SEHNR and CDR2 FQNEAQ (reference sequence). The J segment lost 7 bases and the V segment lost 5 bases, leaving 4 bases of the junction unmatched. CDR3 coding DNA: TGTGCCAGCAGCCAAGGACTAGCGGACGGGGAGCTGTTTTTT. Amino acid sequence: CASSQGLADGELFF.

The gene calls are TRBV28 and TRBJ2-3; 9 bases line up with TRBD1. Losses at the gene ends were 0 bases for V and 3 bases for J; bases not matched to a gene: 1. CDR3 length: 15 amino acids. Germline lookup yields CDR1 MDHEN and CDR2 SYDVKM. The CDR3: CASSLWDRGTDTQYF. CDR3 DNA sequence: TGTGCCAGCAGTTTATGGGACAGGGGTACAGATACGCAGTATTTT.

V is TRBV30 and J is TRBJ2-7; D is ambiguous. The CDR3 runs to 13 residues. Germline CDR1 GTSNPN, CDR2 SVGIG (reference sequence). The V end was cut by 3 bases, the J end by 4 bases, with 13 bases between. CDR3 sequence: CAWRGGLIYEQYF. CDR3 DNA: TGTGCCTGGAGGGGCGGATTGATTTACGAGCAGTACTTC.

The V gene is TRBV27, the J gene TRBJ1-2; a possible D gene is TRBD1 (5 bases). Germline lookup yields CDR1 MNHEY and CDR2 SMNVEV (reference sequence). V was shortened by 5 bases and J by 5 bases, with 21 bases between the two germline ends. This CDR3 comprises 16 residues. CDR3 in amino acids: CASSPNYRTERYGYTF. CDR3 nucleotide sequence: TGTGCCAGCAGTCCTAACTACAGGACTGAGAGATATGGCTACACCTTC.

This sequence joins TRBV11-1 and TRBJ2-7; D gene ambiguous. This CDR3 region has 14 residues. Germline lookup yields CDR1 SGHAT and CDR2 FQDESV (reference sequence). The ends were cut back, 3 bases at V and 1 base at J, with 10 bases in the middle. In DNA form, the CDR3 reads TGTGCCAGCAGCTTCCTTCCGGCATCCTACGAGCAGTACTTC. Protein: CASSFLPASYEQYF.

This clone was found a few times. CDR3 region: CASSSAMGGTTEAFF. The CDR3 nucleotides are TGTGCCAGCAGCTCCGCAATGGGGGGGACCACTGAAGCTTTCTTT. The rearrangement uses TRBV7-6 and TRBJ1-1; a weak D match, TRBD1 (5 bases). CDR3 length: 15 residues. Germline lookup yields CDR1 SGHVS and CDR2 FNYEAQ. The V and J ends lost 4 bases and 4 bases respectively, with 16 bases between them.

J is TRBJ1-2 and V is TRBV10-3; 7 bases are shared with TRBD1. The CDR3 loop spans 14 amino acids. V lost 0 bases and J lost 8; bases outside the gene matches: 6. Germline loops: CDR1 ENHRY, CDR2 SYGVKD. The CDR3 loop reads CAISESRQGDGYTF. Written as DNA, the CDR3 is TGTGCCATCAGTGAGTCTCGGCAGGGGGACGGCTACACCTTC.

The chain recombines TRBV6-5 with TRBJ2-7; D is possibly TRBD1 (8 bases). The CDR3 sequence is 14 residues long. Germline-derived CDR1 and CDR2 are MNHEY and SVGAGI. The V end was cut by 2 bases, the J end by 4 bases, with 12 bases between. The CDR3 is CASSYGQGGYEQYF. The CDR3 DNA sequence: TGTGCCAGCAGTTACGGACAGGGAGGGTACGAGCAGTACTTC.

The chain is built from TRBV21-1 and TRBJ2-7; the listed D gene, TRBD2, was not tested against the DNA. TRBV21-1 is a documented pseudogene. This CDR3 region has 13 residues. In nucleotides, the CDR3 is TGTGCCAGCGAAAGGGGGGGGTCCTACGAGCAGTACTTC. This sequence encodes CASERGGSYEQYF.

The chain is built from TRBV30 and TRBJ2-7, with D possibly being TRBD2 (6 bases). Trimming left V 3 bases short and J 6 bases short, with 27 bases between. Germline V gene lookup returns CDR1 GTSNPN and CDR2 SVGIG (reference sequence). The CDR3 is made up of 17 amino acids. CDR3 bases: TGTGCCTGGAGAAGTCAATCATATCGGCTAGCGCGAAGCGAGCAGTACTTC. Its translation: CAWRSQSYRLARSEQYF.

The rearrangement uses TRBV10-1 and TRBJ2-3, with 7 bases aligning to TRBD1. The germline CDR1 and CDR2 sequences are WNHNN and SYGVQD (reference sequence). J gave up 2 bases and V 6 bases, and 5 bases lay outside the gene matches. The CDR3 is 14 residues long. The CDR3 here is CASSEGTVTDTQYF. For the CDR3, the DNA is TGCGCCAGCAGCGAAGGGACAGTCACAGATACGCAGTATTTT.

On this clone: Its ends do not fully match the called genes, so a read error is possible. In DNA, the CDR3 is TGTACCAGCTCACCAATGGACAGGGTATTGGAAAGTGAGCAGTTCTTC. Its translation is CTSSPMDRVLESEQFF. The rearrangement uses TRBV18 and TRBJ2-1; 8 positions match TRBD1. Germline loops: CDR1 KGHSH, CDR2 LQKENI. The CDR3 has 16 residues.

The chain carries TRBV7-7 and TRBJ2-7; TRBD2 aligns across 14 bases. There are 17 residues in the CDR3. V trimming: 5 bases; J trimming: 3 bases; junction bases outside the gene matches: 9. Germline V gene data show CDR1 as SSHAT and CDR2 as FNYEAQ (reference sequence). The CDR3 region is CASSPSGTSGGYYEQYF. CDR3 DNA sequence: TGTGCCAGCAGCCCAAGTGGGACTAGCGGGGGATACTACGAGCAGTACTTC. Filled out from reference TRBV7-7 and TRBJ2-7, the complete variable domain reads GAGVSQSPRYKVTKRGQDVTLRCDPISSHATLYWYQQALGQGPEFLTYFNYEAQPDKSGLPSDRFSAERPEGSISTLTIQRTEQRDSAMYRCASSPSGTSGGYYEQYFGPGTRLTVT.

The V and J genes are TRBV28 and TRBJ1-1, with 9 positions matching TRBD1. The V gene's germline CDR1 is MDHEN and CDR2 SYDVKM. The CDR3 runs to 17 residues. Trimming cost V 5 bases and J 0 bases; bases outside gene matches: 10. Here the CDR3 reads CASSLLRDRAMNTEAFF. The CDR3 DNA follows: TGTGCCAGCAGTCTCCTTCGGGACAGGGCTATGAACACTGAAGCTTTCTTT.

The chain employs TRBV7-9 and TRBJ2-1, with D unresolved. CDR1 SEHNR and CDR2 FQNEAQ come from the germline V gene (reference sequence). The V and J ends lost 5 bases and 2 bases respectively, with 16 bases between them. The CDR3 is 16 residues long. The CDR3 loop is CASSIDRARTYNEQFF. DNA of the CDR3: TGTGCCAGCAGCATAGACCGGGCCAGAACCTACAATGAGCAGTTCTTC.

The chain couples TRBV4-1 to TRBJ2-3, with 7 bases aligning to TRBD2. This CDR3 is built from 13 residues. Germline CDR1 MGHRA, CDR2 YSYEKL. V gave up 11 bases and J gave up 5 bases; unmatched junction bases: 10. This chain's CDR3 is CAFSREFEDTQYF. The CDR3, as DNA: TGCGCCTTCTCGCGGGAGTTCGAAGATACGCAGTATTTT.

CDR3 in DNA: TGTGCCATCAGTCAGACGAGTAGCGGGGGGGCCTACAATGAGCAGTTCTTC. Its protein is CAISQTSSGGAYNEQFF. V and J are TRBV10-3 and TRBJ2-1, with 11 positions matching TRBD2. CDR1 and CDR2 from the germline V gene are ENHRY and SYGVKD. V shed 5 bases, J shed 2 bases, and the junction held 8 bases outside the gene matches. The CDR3 spans 17 residues.

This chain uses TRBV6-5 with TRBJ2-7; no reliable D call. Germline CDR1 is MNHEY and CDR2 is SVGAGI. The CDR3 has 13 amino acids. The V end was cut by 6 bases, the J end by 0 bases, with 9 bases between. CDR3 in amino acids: CASSGFSSYEQYF. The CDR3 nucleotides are TGTGCCAGCAGCGGTTTCAGCTCCTACGAGCAGTACTTC.

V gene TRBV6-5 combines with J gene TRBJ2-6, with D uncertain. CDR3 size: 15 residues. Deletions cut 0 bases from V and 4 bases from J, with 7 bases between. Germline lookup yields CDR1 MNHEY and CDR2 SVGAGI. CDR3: CASSYSTSGANVLTF. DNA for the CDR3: TGTGCCAGCAGTTACTCGACTTCCGGGGCCAACGTCCTGACTTTC.

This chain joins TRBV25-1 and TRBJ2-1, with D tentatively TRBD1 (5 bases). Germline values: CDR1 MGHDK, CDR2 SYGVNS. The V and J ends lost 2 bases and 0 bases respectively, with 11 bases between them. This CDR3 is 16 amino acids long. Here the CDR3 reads CASSEIQEISYNEQFF. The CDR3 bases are TGTGCCAGCAGTGAAATACAGGAGATCTCCTACAATGAGCAGTTCTTC.

The CDR3 nucleotides are TGTGCCAGCAGTGGGGGGTCTGGTGAAGCTTTCTTT. Residues: CASSGGSGEAFF. The chain employs TRBV2 and TRBJ1-1, with D tentatively TRBD1 (5 bases). Germline V lookup: CDR1 SNHLY, CDR2 FYNNEI. The CDR3 is 12 amino acids. V was pared by 4 bases and J by 7 bases, with 10 bases between.

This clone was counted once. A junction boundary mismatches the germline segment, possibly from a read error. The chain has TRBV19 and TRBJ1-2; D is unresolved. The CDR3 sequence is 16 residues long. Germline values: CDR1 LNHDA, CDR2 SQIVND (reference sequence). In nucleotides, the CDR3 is TGTGCCGGTAGTATCCCCTCCGGGCCCTGGTACTATGGCTACACCTTC. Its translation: CAGSIPSGPWYYGYTF.

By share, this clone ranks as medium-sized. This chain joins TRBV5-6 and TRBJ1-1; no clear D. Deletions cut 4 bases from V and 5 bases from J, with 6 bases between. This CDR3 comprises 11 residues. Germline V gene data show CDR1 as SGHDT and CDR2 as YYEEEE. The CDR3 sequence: CASSAGTEAFF. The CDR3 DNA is TGTGCCAGCAGCGCCGGGACTGAAGCTTTCTTT.

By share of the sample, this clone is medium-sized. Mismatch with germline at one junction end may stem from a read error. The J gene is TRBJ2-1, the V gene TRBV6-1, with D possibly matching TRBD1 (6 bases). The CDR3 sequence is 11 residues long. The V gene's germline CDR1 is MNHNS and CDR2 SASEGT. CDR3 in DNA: TGTGCCAGCAGTGAAACGGACAGTAAGCTCTTC. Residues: CASSETDSKLF.

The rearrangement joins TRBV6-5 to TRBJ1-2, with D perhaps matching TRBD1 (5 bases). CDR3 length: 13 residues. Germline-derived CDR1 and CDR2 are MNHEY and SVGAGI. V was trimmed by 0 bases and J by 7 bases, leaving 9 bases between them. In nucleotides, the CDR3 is TGTGCCAGCAGTTACTCGGGGCCCCGTGGCTACACCTTC. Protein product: CASSYSGPRGYTF.

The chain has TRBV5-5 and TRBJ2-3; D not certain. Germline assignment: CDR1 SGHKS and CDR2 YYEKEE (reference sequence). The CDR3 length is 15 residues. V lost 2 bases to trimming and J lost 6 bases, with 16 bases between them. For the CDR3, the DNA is TGTGCCAGCAGCTTCGATGGAGTCTCGTGGGATACGCAGTATTTT. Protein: CASSFDGVSWDTQYF.

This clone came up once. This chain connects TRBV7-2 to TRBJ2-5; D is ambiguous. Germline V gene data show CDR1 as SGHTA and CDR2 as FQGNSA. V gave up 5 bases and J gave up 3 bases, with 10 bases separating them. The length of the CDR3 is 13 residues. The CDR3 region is CASSPILKETQYF. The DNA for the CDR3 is TGTGCCAGCAGCCCCATACTGAAAGAGACCCAGTACTTC.